This T cell receptor (beta chain) was identified during a study of Ad26.COV2.S vaccination and SARS-CoV-2 variants. Study-wide background: Once or twice, 56 days apart, Ad26.COV2.S was delivered intramuscularly.

General study results and limits: Greater spike-specific TCR breadth was seen in vaccine recipients than in placebo recipients. Vaccinees reportedly had broad spike-specific CD8+ and CD4+ T cell responses.

Germline assignment: CDR1 SGHNT and CDR2 YYREEE (reference sequence). The CDR3 contains 16 residues. Unmatched junction bases numbered 7, after V lost 1 base and J lost 5 bases. TCRdb's copy holds only in-frame clones and misses some; the assay was immunoSEQ multiplex PCR. The data contain roughly 350,000 clones, roughly 90% of them singletons. The treatment denotes: around 19 received Ad26.COV2.S at low or high dose, single or two shots; roughly five received placebo; per-sample allocation not given. The investigators took samples on day 63 after the first vaccine or placebo injection. The administered vaccine (an Ad26 vector) expressed Wuhan-strain SARS-CoV-2 spike. To note about this clone: The antigen is unknown.

This clonotype was obtained from a person aged 18-65 years who received the Ad26.COV2.S COVID-19 vaccine or a placebo. The chain uses TRBV5-4 and TRBJ2-1; 9 bases are a match to TRBD2. The specimen was peripheral blood, collected in a trial of Ad26.COV2.S vaccine versus placebo. CDR3 nucleotides: TGTGCCAGCAGCTTGAATGGGCTAGCGGGGCACAATGAGCAGTTCTTC. This gives the protein CASSLNGLAGHNEQFF.